This entry features one T cell receptor (beta chain) sequence. The antigen remains undetermined. Sequencing targeted expressed TCRB transcripts, as all isolated RNA had been reverse transcribed. Measured with immunoSEQ multiplex PCR; TCRdb has only the in-frame clones, and not every one. The sample carries around 70,000 clones, about 50% recorded once. These data come from a study of beta chain features in type 1 diabetes. Findings of the study overall: Insertion counts at VDJ junctions were lower in type 1 diabetes patients, who also showed more deletions there. Type 1 diabetes patients had TCRB CDR3s that were shorter (moderately but significantly so) in all four CD4+ subsets.

CDR1 MNHEY and CDR2 SVGAGI come from the germline V gene. Trimming at V came to 4 bases and at J to 5 bases, leaving 7 bases not matched to a gene. The CDR3 is 14 residues long. This receptor was identified in a man under 40 with type 1 diabetes. The chain is built from TRBV6-5 and TRBJ2-5; TRBD2 agrees at 7 bases. The sequenced sample was central memory CD4+ T cells from blood. CDR3: CASSSPGLWETQYF. The CDR3 nucleotides are TGTGCCAGCAGTTCTCCGGGACTATGGGAGACCCAGTACTTC.